One and the same sample provided the 14 T cell receptor beta chains below, sequenced in a study of cytomegalovirus exposure and HLA in healthy donors. It was with 60 Vbeta and 13 Jbeta primers that the PCR ran. The method was immunoSEQ multiplex PCR; TCRdb's version includes in-frame clones alone and lacks a portion of them. The sample records about 160,000 clones, under 75% being singletons. Sequencing was carried out using PBMCs. These receptors came from a middle-aged man in good health and CMV-seropositive.

The chain's CDR3 is CASSGGPGGADTQYF. CDR3 in DNA: TGTGCCAGCAGTGGTGGCCCAGGGGGCGCAGATACGCAGTATTTT. The chain links TRBV6-4 to TRBJ2-3; 8 bases map to TRBD1. CDR1 and CDR2 from the germline V gene are MRHNA and SNTAGT. The length of the CDR3 is 15 residues. The V and J ends lost 4 bases and 4 bases, in that order; junction bases with no gene match: 7.

This chain links TRBV14 with TRBJ2-2; 7 nucleotides agree with TRBD1. J lost 4 bases, V lost 1 base, and 9 bases had no gene match. The CDR3 runs to 17 residues. Germline V CDR1 and CDR2: SGHDN, FVKESK. The CDR3 sequence is CASSQGLGTVSTGELFF. The CDR3 bases are TGTGCCAGCAGCCAAGGCCTCGGGACAGTGAGCACCGGGGAGCTGTTTTTT.

As regards this clone: At the DNA level, this CDR3 is encoded by other sequences in the same sample as well. In DNA form, the CDR3 reads TGCAGCGTCCGGACAGGGCCCTACGAGCAGTACTTC. Amino acids: CSVRTGPYEQYF. The chain links TRBV29-1 to TRBJ2-7; TRBD1 matches at 8 bases. Trimming took 6 bases from V and 2 from J; bases not matched to a gene: 3. Germline-derived CDR1 and CDR2 are SQVTM and ANQGSEA. This CDR3 spans 12 amino acids.

The CDR3: CASSQTPTKHYGYTF. In DNA form, the CDR3 reads TGTGCCAGCAGTCAAACTCCCACCAAGCACTATGGCTACACCTTC. The chain has TRBV6-5 and TRBJ1-2; D gene uncertain. Germline-derived CDR1 and CDR2 are MNHEY and SVGAGI. Trimming removed 5 bases at V and 3 bases at J, with 16 bases between. The CDR3 is 15 residues long.

The chain carries TRBV10-3 and TRBJ2-7, with D possibly being TRBD1 (8 bases). This CDR3 contains 13 residues. The V gene lost 10 bases and the J gene lost 7 bases, with 20 bases spanning the gap. From germline, CDR1 is ENHRY and CDR2 SYGVKD. In DNA form, the CDR3 reads TGTGCCACCCTTGACAGGGGAGGGAATGAGCAGTACTTC. As protein: CATLDRGGNEQYF.

CDR3 DNA: TGTGCCAGCAGATGGACTGCCTACACTGAAGCTTTCTTT. Translated, it gives CASRWTAYTEAFF. This chain links TRBV6-1 with TRBJ1-1; D is ambiguous. Germline CDR1 reads MNHNS; CDR2 reads SASEGT. V lost 6 bases and J 3 bases, leaving 11 bases between the germline ends. This CDR3 is built from 13 residues.

The chain joins TRBV18 to TRBJ2-7; D uncertain. V was clipped by 5 bases and J by 0 bases, with 17 bases between them. CDR1 and CDR2 from the germline V gene are KGHSH and LQKENI. The CDR3 length is 16 residues. In DNA, the CDR3 is TGTGCCAGCTCATCCCCCGTTGGTAGCACCTCCTACGAGCAGTACTTC. This sequence encodes CASSSPVGSTSYEQYF.

The chain has TRBV7-8 and TRBJ1-5, with 7 bases that match TRBD1. The ends lost 5 bases at V and 0 bases at J; junction bases unmatched: 4. Per germline, CDR1 SGHVS and CDR2 FQNEAQ. The CDR3 is 15 amino acids. CDR3 nucleotides: TGTGCCAGCAGCCCACAGGGGACTAGCAATCAGCCCCAGCATTTT. This codes for CASSPQGTSNQPQHF.

The genes are TRBV5-4 and TRBJ2-7; maybe TRBD2 (6 bases). Looked up from germline, CDR1 is SGHNT and CDR2 is YYREEE (reference sequence). V lost 4 bases and J 6 bases, leaving 20 bases between the germline ends. The CDR3 loop spans 15 amino acids. For the CDR3, the DNA is TGTGCCAGCAGCCTTGGGGGGACCATCTGGGGCGAGCAGTACTTC. It specifies CASSLGGTIWGEQYF.

This clone was seen more than once but under ten times. J is TRBJ2-2 and V is TRBV5-1; no clear D. V was cut by 4 bases and J by 4 bases, with 14 bases left in between. The germline gives CDR1 SGHRS, CDR2 YFSETQ. The CDR3 has 15 amino acids. The DNA for the CDR3 is TGCGCCAGCAGCCTCAGTACCAGATTCACCGGGGAGCTGTTTTTT. Translating gives CASSLSTRFTGELFF.

The CDR3 DNA follows: TGCAGCGTTCCCCTTGGGGGAGGATTCAGCTATGGCTACACCTTC. Translating it yields CSVPLGGGFSYGYTF. This chain links TRBV29-1 with TRBJ1-2; D may be TRBD1 (5 bases). The CDR3 extends over 15 amino acids. CDR1 is SQVTM and CDR2 is ANQGSEA in the germline V gene. V shed 5 bases and J shed 4 bases, with 20 bases lying between them.

This chain links TRBV27 with TRBJ2-5; D might be TRBD1 (5 bases). The tail of the sequence fits TRBJ2-7 better, so the J call may be wrong. The CDR3 has 14 residues. Germline V gene data show CDR1 as MNHEY and CDR2 as SMNVEV (reference sequence). The CDR3 region is CASSLVGRPYEQYF. Written as DNA, the CDR3 is TGTGCCAGCAGTTTAGTGGGGCGGCCCTACGAGCAGTACTTC.

The chain recombines TRBV20-1 with TRBJ1-5; the D is unclear. The length of the CDR3 is 10 residues. CDR1 is DFQATT, CDR2 SNEGSKA, per germline (reference sequence). CDR3 sequence: CSPGGQPQHF. The CDR3 DNA reads TGCAGCCCAGGCGGGCAGCCCCAGCATTTT.

The count of this clone is one. The chain combines TRBV18 with TRBJ2-7; 7 positions agree with TRBD1. CDR1 and CDR2 (germline): KGHSH, LQKENI. The CDR3 covers 14 residues. J gave up 2 bases and V 1 base, and 2 bases lay outside the gene matches. CDR3 coding DNA: TGTGCCAGCTCACCACGGACAGGCGCCTACGAGCAGTACTTC. Amino acids: CASSPRTGAYEQYF.